Only a few counts were recorded for the clone carrying this T cell receptor (beta chain). The data originate from a study of T-cell memory formation after mild COVID-19. The CDR3 sequence is 14 residues long. The germline gives CDR1 LNHNV, CDR2 YYDKDF (reference sequence). Between the trimmed V and J ends, which lost 5 bases and 3 bases, there was a span of 8 bases. One entry per CDR3 protein results from TCRdb running MiXCR on the 5' RACE reads. The table has approximately 290,000 distinct CDR3 sequences, 15% to 20% seen once. The gene calls are TRBV15 and TRBJ2-6, with D possibly matching TRBD2 (5 bases). Sequencing was carried out using PBMCs or a T cell subset sorted from them (not recorded which). The sequence came from a man aged 18 to 29 who had mild COVID-19 (a few samples of this study predate the infection). Cell type and time point are not known. The CDR3 DNA reads as TGTGCCACCAGCCTTCGGGGTGGGGCCAACGTCCTGACTTTC. It is translated as CATSLRGGANVLTF.